This TCR beta chain was sequenced for a study of blood T cell repertoires in COVID-19. Study in general: Samples representing acute and convalescent COVID-19 were sourced from the United States, Italy and Spain.

Cohort 3 donors were reported recovered after two negative PCRs, clearance, or symptom resolution. The CDR3 covers 19 residues. V was clipped by 2 bases and J by 0 bases; unmatched bases: 14. CDR1 is SGHRS, CDR2 YFSETQ, per germline. Original methodology: Amplification of reference gene primers was used by the study to estimate nucleated cell counts. The method was immunoSEQ multiplex PCR; TCRdb's version includes in-frame clones alone and lacks a portion of them. For V, J and clone size, that table is used; D and trimming come from the DNA. The table records about 280,000 clones, around 88% of them present only once.

The chain recombines TRBV5-1 with TRBJ1-5, with 7 bases fitting TRBD1. The specimen sequenced was PBMCs or T cells enriched from blood (not recorded which). This sequence was found in a woman between 40 and 55 years old who had recovered from COVID-19. The CDR3, as DNA: TGCGCCAGCAGCTTAGGTAAGGACAGGTCGGTACGTAGCAATCAGCCCCAGCATTTT. Amino acid sequence: CASSLGKDRSVRSNQPQHF.